Sequencing of this TCR beta chain was carried out in a study of CD8 T cells in ankylosing spondylitis. Study-wide points: Earlier literature documents some of the motif variants in reactive arthritis synovial fluid and blood.

TCRdb re-derived calls from the 5' RACE reads in MiXCR, one entry per CDR3 protein. Seen here are around 250,000 distinct CDR3 sequences, 32% observed once, and the top ten hold around 4.5%. With regard to this clonotype: What it binds is unknown.

The sequenced material came from blood, either unsorted or a sorted T cell fraction (not recorded which). This TCR came from a male donor with ankylosing spondylitis or in good health (not recorded which).

The CDR3 here is CASSLTGSADTQYF. The CDR3 DNA is TGCGCCAGCAGCTTGACAGGGTCGGCAGATACGCAGTATTTT. V and J are TRBV5-1 and TRBJ2-3; D possibly corresponds to TRBD1 (6 bases). CDR3 length: 14 amino acids. V lost 1 base, J lost 4 bases, and 10 bases lay in between. Germline V gene lookup returns CDR1 SGHRS and CDR2 YFSETQ.